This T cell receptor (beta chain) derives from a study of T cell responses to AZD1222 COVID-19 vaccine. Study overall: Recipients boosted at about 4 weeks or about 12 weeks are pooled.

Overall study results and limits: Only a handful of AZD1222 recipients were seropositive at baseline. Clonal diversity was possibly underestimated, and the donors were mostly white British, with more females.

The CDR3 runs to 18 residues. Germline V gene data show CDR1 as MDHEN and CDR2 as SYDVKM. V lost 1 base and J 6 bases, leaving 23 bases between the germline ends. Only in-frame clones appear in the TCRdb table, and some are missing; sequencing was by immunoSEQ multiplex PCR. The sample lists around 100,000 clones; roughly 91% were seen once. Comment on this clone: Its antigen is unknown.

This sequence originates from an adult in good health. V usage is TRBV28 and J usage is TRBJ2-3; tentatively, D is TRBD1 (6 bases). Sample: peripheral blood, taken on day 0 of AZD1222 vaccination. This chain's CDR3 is CASSLSRQETPEGDTQYF. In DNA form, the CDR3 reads TGTGCCAGCAGTTTATCTAGACAGGAAACTCCCGAGGGGGATACGCAGTATTTT.